What follows describes a single TCR beta chain. In the study's own analysis: Amplification from reference gene primers served as the basis for estimated nucleated cell counts. TCRdb's table, derived via immunoSEQ multiplex PCR, lists solely in-frame clones and lacks some. The V and J calls and clone size were taken over from that table, and D and trimming were inferred from the DNA. Of approximately 68,000 clones in the sample, 70% to 90% were seen once. These data originate in a study of blood T cell repertoires in COVID-19. Study-wide context: Sites in the United States, Italy and Spain provided acute and convalescent COVID-19 samples. Nucleic acid was either cDNA or gDNA, and it came from T cells, B-cell-depleted T cells, or PBMCs.

The CDR3 runs 16 residues. V gave up 1 base and J gave up 0 bases, with 13 bases separating them. Germline lookup yields CDR1 LGHDT and CDR2 YNNKEL (reference sequence). The receptor was derived from a man aged 65 to 85 with active or convalescent COVID-19. This chain uses TRBV3-1 (or the pseudogene TRBV3-2) with TRBJ2-7; tentative D call: TRBD2 (5 bases). The source material was peripheral blood. The CDR3 sequence is CASSQAGLVNSYEQYF. For the CDR3, the DNA is TGTGCCAGCAGCCAAGCAGGACTCGTGAACTCCTACGAGCAGTACTTC.